This TCR beta chain stems from a study of PD-1 blockade in classical Hodgkin lymphoma. Study results and limitations: Diversity similar to that of newly diagnosed patients was seen at baseline in complete responders.

All the patients suffered relapse after autologous stem cell transplantation, and brentuximab vedotin exposure differed. Generated by immunoSEQ multiplex PCR, the TCRdb table keeps only in-frame clones and is missing some. The sample records 95,000 or so clones, approximately 80% being singletons. CDR1 and CDR2 from the germline V gene are SGHVS and FQNEAQ. V lost 4 bases and J 0 bases, leaving 13 bases between the germline ends. This CDR3 is 16 amino acids long. A remark on this clone: Its antigen is unknown.

This specimen consisted of peripheral blood mononuclear cells (PBMCs), obtained at baseline. This TCR derives from a human donor with classical Hodgkin lymphoma. The rearrangement links TRBV7-8 to TRBJ2-1; D is possibly TRBD2 (5 bases). CDR3 sequence: CASSSKRFSSYNEQFF. The CDR3 DNA follows: TGTGCCAGCAGCTCAAAGCGGTTCAGCTCCTACAATGAGCAGTTCTTC.